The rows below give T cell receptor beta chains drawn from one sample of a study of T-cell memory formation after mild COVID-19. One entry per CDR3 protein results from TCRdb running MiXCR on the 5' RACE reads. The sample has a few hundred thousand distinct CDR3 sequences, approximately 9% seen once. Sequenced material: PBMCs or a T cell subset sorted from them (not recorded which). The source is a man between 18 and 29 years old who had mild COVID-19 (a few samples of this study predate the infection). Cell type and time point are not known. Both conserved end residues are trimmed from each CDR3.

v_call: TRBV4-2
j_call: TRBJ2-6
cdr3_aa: ASSRPGPQGSGANVLT

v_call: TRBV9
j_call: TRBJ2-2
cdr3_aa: ASSEPLGTGPGELF

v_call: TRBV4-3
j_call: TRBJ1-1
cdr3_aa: ASSQGGRDTEAF

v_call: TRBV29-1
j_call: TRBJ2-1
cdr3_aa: SVALHNEQF

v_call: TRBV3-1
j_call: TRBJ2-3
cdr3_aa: ASSQVGAGGPDTQY

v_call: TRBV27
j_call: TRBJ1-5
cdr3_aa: ASSLYVWAPQH

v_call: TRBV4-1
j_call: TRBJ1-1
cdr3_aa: ASSPRTGMEAF

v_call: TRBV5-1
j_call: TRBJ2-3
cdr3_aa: ASSLYLAGASTDTQY

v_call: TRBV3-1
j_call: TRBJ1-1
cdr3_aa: ASSPSLRQPEAF

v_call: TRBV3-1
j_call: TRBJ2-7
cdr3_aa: ASSQETLYEQY

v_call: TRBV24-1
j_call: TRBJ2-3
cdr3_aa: ATSDRGTDTQY

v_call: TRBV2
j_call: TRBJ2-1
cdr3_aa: ASRRDKVKQF

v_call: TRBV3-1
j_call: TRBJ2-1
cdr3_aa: ASSPQGTEQF

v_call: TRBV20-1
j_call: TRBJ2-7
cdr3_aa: SARSQEAKYEQY

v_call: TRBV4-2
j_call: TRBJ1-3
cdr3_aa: ASSQDAGNTIY

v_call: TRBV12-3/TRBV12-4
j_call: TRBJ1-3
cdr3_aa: ASSTWDLSSGNTIY

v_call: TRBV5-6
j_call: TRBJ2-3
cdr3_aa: ASSLVDRVSTDTQY

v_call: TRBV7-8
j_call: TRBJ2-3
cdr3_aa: ASSLASGALTDTQY

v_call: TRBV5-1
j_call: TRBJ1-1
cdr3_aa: ASSFAGTGNTEAF

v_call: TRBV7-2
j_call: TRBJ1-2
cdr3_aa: ASSARGGAGYGYT

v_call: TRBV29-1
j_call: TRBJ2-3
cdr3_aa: SGLLAGGTDTQY

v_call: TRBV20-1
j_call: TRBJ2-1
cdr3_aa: SARRGYNEQF